A single TCR beta chain is shown here with its context. Its antigen is not known. One junction end does not reproduce the germline sequence, and a read error may be involved. The CDR3 spans 16 residues. Germline loops: CDR1 LNHNV, CDR2 YYDKDF (reference sequence). The sample is drawn from a study of post-analysis software for immune sequencing data. Broader study findings: Four to six TRBV segments appeared more often in patients than in controls, and TRBV5-6, TRBV5-1 and TRBV20-1 were among these. Compared with controls, patients showed significantly lower normalized Chao1 diversity.

Carried by the TCR beta cDNA libraries were unique molecular identifiers. TCRdb passed the PCR reads through MiXCR, listing each CDR3 protein once. The sample has 700,000 to 800,000 distinct CDR3 sequences; roughly 29% are singletons. Sequencing input: blood. The rearrangement links TRBV15 to TRBJ2-3; D is uncertain. This sequence originates from a girl aged 10 to 17 with multiple sclerosis. The CDR3 DNA reads as TGTGCCACCGGCAGAGACACCACTGGAAACACAGATACGCAGTATTTT. It codes for CATGRDTTGNTDTQYF.